This entry is about one T cell receptor beta chain. One end of the junction varies from germline; a read error may be responsible. Per germline, CDR1 SEHNR and CDR2 FQNEAQ (reference sequence). CDR3 length: 12 amino acids. This record comes from a study of cytomegalovirus exposure and HLA in healthy donors. Method: immunoSEQ multiplex PCR; TCRdb's copy keeps in-frame clones and lacks some. Altogether about 340,000 clones are present, 75% to 90% being singletons, with the ten largest covering more than 0.8%. This TCR derives from a woman in her late teens or twenties in good health and CMV-seronegative. This chain joins TRBV7-9 and TRBJ2-7, with TRBD1 matching over 8 bases. The sequenced material came from PBMCs. CDR3 amino acids: CASSPRGTGANF. The CDR3 DNA is TGTGCCAGCAGCCCCCGTGGGACAGGAGCAAACTTC. Supplemented by reference TRBV7-9 and TRBJ2-7, the full variable domain reads DTGVSQNPRHKITKRGQNVTFRCDPISEHNRLYWYRQTLGQGPEFLTYFQNEAQLEKSRLLSDRFSAERPKGSFSTLEIQRTEQGDSAMYLCASSPRGTGANFGPGTRLTVT.